This T cell receptor (beta chain) was identified during a study of T cell changes during pregnancy in multiple sclerosis. The CDR3 spans 14 residues. Germline loops: CDR1 LGHNA, CDR2 YNFKEQ. The V gene end was trimmed by 1 base and the J gene end by 2 bases; junction bases not matched to a gene: 2. Profiling relied on immunoSEQ multiplex PCR, and the TCRdb table lists in-frame clones only, not all of them. This sample has tens of thousands of clones, with 93% found just once. The chain employs TRBV4-2 and TRBJ2-7; 7 bases align to TRBD1. This clonotype was obtained from a female donor with multiple sclerosis, enrolled in a pregnancy study. This material consisted of peripheral blood, taken in the second trimester of pregnancy. The CDR3 DNA reads TGTGCCAGCAGCCAAGGACAGGGAACCTACGAGCAGTACTTC. This codes for CASSQGQGTYEQYF.